The present TCR beta chain was sequenced within a study of T cell repertoires in cytomegalovirus infection. About the study: Shared public TCR beta signatures pointed to both CMV infection and a matching HLA type.

Regarding the study as a whole: CMV-specific TCR beta clonotypes restricted by HLA-C dominated the ex vivo response.

About this clonotype: Its target is not known.

TCRdb reanalysed the reads using MiXCR and keeps one entry per CDR3 protein. The sample has 95,000 to 120,000 distinct CDR3 sequences, roughly 30% seen once. CDR1 and CDR2 from the germline V gene are SEHNR and FQNEAQ (reference sequence). Trimming removed 4 bases from V and 1 base from J, with 4 bases in between. CDR3 size: 12 residues. This TCR was sampled from a human donor in good health (CMV status not recorded). Some clones in this sample may be carry-over from other donors' samples. The chain combines TRBV7-9 with TRBJ1-1, with no clear D. Material: CD8+ T cells from cultured PBMCs, obtained from culture after CMV antigen stimulation. CDR3 protein: CASSSTNTEAFF. The CDR3 DNA sequence: TGTGCCAGCAGCTCGACGAACACTGAAGCTTTCTTT.